This T cell receptor (beta chain) was profiled in a study of metastatic and nonmetastatic thyroid tumors. In the study overall: Samples came from malignant and benign thyroid patients, and repertoires were compared across blood and tumor or nodule tissue. Findings and limits, study-wide: Reports indicated that malignant thyroid tumors showed significantly higher TCR beta diversity than benign nodules did, in blood and tumor.

Ahead of thyroid surgery, no patient had received treatment of any kind. This CDR3 contains 17 residues. The germline V gene encodes CDR1 LNHDA and CDR2 SQIVND (reference sequence). Trimming shortened V by 3 bases and J by 4 bases, and 21 bases separated the two germline ends. Original processing notes: Using the CDR3 differences seen across clinicopathological groups, the authors built a distant-metastasis classifier for papillary thyroid cancer, which was meant to discriminate distant-metastatic patients. TCRdb re-clonotyped the PCR reads through MiXCR. For this entry, the V and J calls and clone size follow TCRdb and not the study's own pipeline. Counted here are approximately 38,000 clones, about 15% occurring once; the ten biggest clones make up over 3.5%. This clone has a count of ten or more. The antigen remains undetermined.

The sample comprised blood. The clonotype was recovered from a female donor with papillary thyroid cancer or a benign thyroid nodule (not recorded which). Some clones in this sample may be carry-over from other donors' samples. This chain links TRBV19 with TRBJ1-2, with a weak D call TRBD1 (5 bases). CDR3 nucleotides: TGTGCCAGTAGTATGGCGGGGGGGAACGAAAATCTCTATGGCTACACCTTC. This encodes CASSMAGGNENLYGYTF.